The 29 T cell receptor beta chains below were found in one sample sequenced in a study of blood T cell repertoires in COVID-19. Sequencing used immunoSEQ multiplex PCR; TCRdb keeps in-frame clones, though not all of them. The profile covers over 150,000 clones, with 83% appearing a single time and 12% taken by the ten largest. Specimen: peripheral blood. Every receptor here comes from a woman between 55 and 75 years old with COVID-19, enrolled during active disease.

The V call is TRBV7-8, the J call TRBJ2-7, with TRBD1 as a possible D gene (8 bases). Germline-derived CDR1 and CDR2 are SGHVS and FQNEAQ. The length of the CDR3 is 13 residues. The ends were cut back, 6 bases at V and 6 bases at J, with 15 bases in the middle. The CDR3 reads CASRNTGGAEQYV. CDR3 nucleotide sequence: TGTGCCAGCAGAAATACAGGGGGGGCCGAGCAGTACGTC.

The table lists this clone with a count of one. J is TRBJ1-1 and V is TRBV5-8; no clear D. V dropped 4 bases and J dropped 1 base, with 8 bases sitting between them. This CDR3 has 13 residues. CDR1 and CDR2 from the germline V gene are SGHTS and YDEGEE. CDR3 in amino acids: CASSQRWNTEAFF. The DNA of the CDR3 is TGTGCCAGCAGCCAGAGGTGGAACACTGAAGCTTTCTTT.

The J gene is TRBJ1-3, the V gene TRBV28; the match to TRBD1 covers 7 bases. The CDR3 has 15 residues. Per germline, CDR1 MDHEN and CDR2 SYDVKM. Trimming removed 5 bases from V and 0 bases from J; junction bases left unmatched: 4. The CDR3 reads CASSDRVDSGNTIYF. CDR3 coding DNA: TGTGCCAGCAGTGACAGGGTGGACTCTGGAAACACCATATATTTT. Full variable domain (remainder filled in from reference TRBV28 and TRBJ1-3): DVKVTQSSRYLVKRTGEKVFLECVQDMDHENMFWYRQDPGLGLRLIYFSYDVKMKEKGDIPEGYSVSREKKERFSLILESASTNQTSMYLCASSDRVDSGNTIYFGEGSWLTVV.

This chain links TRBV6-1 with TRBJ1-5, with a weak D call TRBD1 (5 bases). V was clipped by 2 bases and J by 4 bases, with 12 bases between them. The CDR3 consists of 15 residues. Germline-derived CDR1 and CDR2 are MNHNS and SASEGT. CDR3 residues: CASSEFRVQNQPQHF. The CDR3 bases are TGTGCCAGCAGTGAATTCAGGGTACAAAATCAGCCCCAGCATTTT.

The CDR3 reads CASERTGGDEKLFF. CDR3 sequence (DNA): TGTGCCAGTGAACGGACAGGGGGCGATGAAAAACTGTTTTTT. The chain carries TRBV7-9 and TRBJ1-4; 11 bases fit TRBD1. The J segment lost 6 bases and the V segment lost 9 bases, leaving 6 bases of the junction unmatched. Germline V gene sequence: CDR1 SEHNR, CDR2 FQNEAQ (reference sequence). CDR3 length equals 14 residues.

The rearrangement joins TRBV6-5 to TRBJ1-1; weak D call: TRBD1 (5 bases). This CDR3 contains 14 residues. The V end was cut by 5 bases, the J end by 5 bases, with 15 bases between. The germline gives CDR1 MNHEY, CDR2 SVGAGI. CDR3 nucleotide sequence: TGTGCCAGCAGTCGCCCGGGGGGGAATACTGAAGCTTTCTTT. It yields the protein CASSRPGGNTEAFF.

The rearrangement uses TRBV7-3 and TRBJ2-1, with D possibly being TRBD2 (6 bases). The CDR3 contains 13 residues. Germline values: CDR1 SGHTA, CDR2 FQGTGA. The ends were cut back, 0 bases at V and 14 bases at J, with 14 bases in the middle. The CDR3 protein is CASSLTAGGLEFF. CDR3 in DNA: TGTGCCAGCAGCTTAACGGCCGGGGGTTTGGAGTTCTTC.

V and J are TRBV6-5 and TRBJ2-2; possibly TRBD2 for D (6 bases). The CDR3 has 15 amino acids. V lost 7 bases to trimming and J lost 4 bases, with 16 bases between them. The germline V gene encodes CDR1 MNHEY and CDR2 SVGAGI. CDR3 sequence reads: CASTQEPGATGELFF. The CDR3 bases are TGTGCCAGCACTCAAGAACCGGGAGCCACCGGGGAGCTGTTTTTT.

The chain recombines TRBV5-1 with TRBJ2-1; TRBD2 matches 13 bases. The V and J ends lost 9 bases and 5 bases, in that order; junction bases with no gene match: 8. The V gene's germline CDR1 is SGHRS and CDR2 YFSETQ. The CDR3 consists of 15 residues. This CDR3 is CATARGTSGNNEQFF. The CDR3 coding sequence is TGCGCCACCGCAAGAGGGACTAGCGGGAACAATGAGCAGTTCTTC.

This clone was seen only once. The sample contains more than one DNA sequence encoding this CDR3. Written as DNA, the CDR3 is TGTGCCAGCAGTGAAGGGGCCAACTATGGCTACACCTTC. Amino acid sequence: CASSEGANYGYTF. The chain is built from TRBV2 and TRBJ1-2; the D is unclear. Germline V gives CDR1 SNHLY, CDR2 FYNNEI. The CDR3 is 13 amino acids. Trimming cost V 1 base and J 2 bases, with 5 bases left between them.

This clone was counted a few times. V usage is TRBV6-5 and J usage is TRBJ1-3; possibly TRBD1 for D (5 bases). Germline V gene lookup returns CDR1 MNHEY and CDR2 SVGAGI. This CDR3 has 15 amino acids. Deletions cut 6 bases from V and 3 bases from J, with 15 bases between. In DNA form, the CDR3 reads TGTGCCAGCAGGACGGGGGTTAGCTTTGGAAACACCATATATTTT. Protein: CASRTGVSFGNTIYF.

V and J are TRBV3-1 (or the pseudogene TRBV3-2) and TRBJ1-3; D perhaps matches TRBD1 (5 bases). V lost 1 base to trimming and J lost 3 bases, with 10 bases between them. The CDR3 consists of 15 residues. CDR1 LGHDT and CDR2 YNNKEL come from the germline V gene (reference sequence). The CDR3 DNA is TGTGCCAGCAGCCAAGGGACAACTGTTGGAAACACCATATATTTT. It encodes CASSQGTTVGNTIYF.

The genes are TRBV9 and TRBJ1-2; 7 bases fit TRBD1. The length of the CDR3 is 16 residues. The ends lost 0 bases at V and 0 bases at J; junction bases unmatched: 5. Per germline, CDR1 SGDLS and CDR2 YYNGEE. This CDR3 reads CASSVGGTAANYGYTF. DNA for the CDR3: TGTGCCAGCAGCGTAGGGGGGACAGCAGCTAACTATGGCTACACCTTC.

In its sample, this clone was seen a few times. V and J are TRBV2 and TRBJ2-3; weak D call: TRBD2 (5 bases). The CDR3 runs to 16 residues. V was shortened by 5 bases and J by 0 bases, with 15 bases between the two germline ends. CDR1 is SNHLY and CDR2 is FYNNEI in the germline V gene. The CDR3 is CASSRRVERSTDTQYF. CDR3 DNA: TGTGCCAGCAGTCGCCGGGTGGAGCGGAGCACAGATACGCAGTATTTT.

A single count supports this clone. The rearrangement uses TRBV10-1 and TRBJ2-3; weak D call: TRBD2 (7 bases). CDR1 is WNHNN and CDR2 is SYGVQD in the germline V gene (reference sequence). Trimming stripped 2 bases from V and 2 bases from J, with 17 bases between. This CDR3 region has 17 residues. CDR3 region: CASSEPKGGGFTDTQYF. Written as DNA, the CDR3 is TGCGCCAGCAGTGAGCCGAAAGGGGGGGGGTTCACAGATACGCAGTATTTT.

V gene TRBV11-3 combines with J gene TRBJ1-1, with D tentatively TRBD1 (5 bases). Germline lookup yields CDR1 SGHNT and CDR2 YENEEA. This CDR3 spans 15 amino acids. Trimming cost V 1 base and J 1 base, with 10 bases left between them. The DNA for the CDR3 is TGTGCCAGCAGCTTAGCGGCAGGGAAGAACACTGAAGCTTTCTTT. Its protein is CASSLAAGKNTEAFF.

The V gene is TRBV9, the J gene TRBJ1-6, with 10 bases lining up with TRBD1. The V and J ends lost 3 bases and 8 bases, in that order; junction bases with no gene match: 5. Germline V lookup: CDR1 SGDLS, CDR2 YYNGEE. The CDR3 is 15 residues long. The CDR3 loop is CASSADRGQYSPLHF. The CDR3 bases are TGTGCCAGCAGCGCCGACAGGGGGCAGTATTCACCCCTCCACTTT.

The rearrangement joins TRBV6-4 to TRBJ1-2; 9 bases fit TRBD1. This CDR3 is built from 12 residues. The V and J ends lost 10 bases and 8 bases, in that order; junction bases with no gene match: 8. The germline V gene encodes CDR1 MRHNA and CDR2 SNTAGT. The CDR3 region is CATSTGGLGYTF. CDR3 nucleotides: TGTGCCACCTCTACAGGGGGCTTGGGCTACACCTTC.

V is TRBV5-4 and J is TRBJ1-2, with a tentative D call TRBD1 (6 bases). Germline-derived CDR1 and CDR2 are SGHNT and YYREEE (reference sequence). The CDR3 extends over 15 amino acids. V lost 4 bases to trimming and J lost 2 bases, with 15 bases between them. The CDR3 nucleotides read TGTGCCAGCAGCCCGCGACAGGAGAGAAACTATGGCTACACCTTC. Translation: CASSPRQERNYGYTF.

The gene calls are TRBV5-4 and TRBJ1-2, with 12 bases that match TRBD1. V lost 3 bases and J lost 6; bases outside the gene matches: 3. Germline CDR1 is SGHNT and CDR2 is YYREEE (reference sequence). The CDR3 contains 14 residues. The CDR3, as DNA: TGTGCCAGCAGCTGGGGACAGGGGGCGAATGGCTACACCTTC. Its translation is CASSWGQGANGYTF.

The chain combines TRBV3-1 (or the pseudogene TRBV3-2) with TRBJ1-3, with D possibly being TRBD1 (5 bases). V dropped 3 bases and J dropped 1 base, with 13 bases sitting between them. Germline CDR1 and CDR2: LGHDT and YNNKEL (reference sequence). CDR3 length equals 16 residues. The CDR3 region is CASSQTRVQSGNTIYF. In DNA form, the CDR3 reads TGTGCCAGCAGCCAGACCAGGGTTCAGTCTGGAAACACCATATATTTT.

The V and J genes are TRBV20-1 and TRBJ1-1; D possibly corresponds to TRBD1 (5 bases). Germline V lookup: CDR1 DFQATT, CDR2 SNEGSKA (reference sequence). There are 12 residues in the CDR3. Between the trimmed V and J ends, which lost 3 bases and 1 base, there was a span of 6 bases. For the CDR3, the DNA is TGCAGTGCTAGTAGGGGGAACACTGAAGCTTTCTTT. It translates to CSASRGNTEAFF.

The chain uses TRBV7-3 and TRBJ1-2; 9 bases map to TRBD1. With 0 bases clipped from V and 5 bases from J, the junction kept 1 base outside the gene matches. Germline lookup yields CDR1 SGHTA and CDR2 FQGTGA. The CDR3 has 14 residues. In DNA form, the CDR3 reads TGTGCCAGCAGCTTAACGGGACAGGGTTATGGCTACACCTTC. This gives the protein CASSLTGQGYGYTF.

CDR3 region: CASSLQGTRLEQYV. The CDR3 coding sequence is TGTGCCAGCAGCCTACAAGGGACTAGGCTCGAGCAGTACGTC. The chain employs TRBV7-8 and TRBJ2-7, with 8 bases aligning to TRBD2. J lost 6 bases, V lost 5 bases, and 9 bases had no gene match. Germline values: CDR1 SGHVS, CDR2 FQNEAQ. This CDR3 comprises 14 residues.

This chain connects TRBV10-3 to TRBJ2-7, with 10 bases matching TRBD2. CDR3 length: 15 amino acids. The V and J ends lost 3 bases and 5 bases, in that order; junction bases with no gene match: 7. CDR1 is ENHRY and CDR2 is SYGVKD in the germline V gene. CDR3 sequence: CAISEEREGRDEQYF. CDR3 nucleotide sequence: TGTGCCATCAGTGAAGAGCGGGAGGGCCGGGACGAGCAGTACTTC.

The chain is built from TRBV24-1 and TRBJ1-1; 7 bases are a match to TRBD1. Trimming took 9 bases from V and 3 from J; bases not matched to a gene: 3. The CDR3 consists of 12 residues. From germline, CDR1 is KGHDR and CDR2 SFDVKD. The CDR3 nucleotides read TGTGCCACCTCGGGACAGTACACTGAAGCTTTCTTT. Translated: CATSGQYTEAFF.

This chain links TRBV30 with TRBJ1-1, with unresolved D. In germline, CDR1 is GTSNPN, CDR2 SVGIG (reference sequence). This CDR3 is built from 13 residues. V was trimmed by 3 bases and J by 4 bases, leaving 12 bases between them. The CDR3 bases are TGTGCCTGGAGGTCGGGGTGGGGCACTGAAGCTTTCTTT. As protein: CAWRSGWGTEAFF. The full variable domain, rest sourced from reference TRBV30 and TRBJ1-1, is SQTIHQWPATLVQPVGSPLSLECTVEGTSNPNLYWYRQAAGRGLQLLFYSVGIGQISSEVPQNLSASRPQDRQFILSSKKLLLSDSGFYLCAWRSGWGTEAFFGQGTRLTVV.

The CDR3, as DNA: TGTGCCAGTAGTATGTTTCCGAGGGAAGGCTACACCTTC. Translating it yields CASSMFPREGYTF. V and J are TRBV19 and TRBJ1-2; D call uncertain. The V and J ends lost 3 bases and 8 bases respectively, with 13 bases between them. This CDR3 is 13 amino acids long. The V gene's germline CDR1 is LNHDA and CDR2 SQIVND (reference sequence).

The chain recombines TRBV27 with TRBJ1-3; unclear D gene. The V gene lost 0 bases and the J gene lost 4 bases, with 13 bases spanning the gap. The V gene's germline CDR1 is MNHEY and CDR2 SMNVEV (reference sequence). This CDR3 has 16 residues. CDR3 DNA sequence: TGTGCCAGCAGTTTATCGATGTCGGGGTACGGAAACACCATATATTTT. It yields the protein CASSLSMSGYGNTIYF.